This T cell receptor beta chain is drawn from a study of beta chain features in type 1 diabetes. Sorting based on CD45RO/CCR7/CD25/CD127/CD95/CD27 separated CD4+ naive, central memory, regulatory and stem cell-like memory cells. The isolated RNA, all of it, was reverse transcribed, so expressed TCRB transcripts were what got sequenced. Only in-frame clones appear in the TCRdb table, and some are missing; sequencing was by immunoSEQ multiplex PCR. The sample consists of about 42,000 clones, 50% of them appearing once. In germline, CDR1 is SGHDN, CDR2 FVKESK. There are 18 residues in the CDR3. Trimming took 0 bases from V and 8 from J; bases not matched to a gene: 14.

This rearrangement joins TRBV14 to TRBJ2-1, with 9 bases that match TRBD2. This sequence originates from a woman aged 25-40 years in good health. Sequencing input: stem cell memory CD4+ T cells from blood. For the CDR3, the DNA is TGTGCCAGCAGCCAAGAGATACTAGCGGGTAGTCTCCGCGATGAGCAGTTCTTC. It specifies CASSQEILAGSLRDEQFF.